The 14 T cell receptor beta chains below come from one sample, sequenced in a study of T cell responses to AZD1222 COVID-19 vaccine. Profiling relied on immunoSEQ multiplex PCR, and the TCRdb table lists in-frame clones only, not all of them. The repertoire consists of about 190,000 clones, with roughly 88% occurring once and the leading ten covering approximately 0.98%. Source: peripheral blood, taken on day 0 of AZD1222 vaccination. These receptors were taken from an adult in good health.

This clone was counted between two and nine times. This chain links TRBV11-2 with TRBJ2-5; 8 bases map to TRBD1. With 3 bases clipped from V and 2 bases from J, the junction kept 2 bases outside the gene matches. This CDR3 is built from 14 residues. Germline CDR1 and CDR2: SGHAT and FQNNGV. The CDR3 DNA is TGTGCCAGCAGCTTTGGGGACAGGCAAGAGACCCAGTACTTC. Translation: CASSFGDRQETQYF.

V and J are TRBV6-6 and TRBJ2-7; 7 nucleotides align to TRBD2. Germline CDR1 is MNHNY and CDR2 is SVGAGI (reference sequence). Germline trimming cut 3 bases from V and 0 bases from J; bases unmatched to any gene: 8. CDR3 length equals 16 residues. The CDR3 spells CASSYSAGAPSYEQYF. CDR3 sequence (DNA): TGTGCCAGCAGTTATTCGGCGGGAGCCCCCTCCTACGAGCAGTACTTC.

The V call is TRBV6-5, the J call TRBJ1-2; TRBD1 agrees at 7 bases. Germline loops: CDR1 MNHEY, CDR2 SVGAGI. V trimming: 4 bases; J trimming: 4 bases; junction bases outside the gene matches: 9. The CDR3 spans 15 residues. CDR3 region: CASSWGKGQSYGYTF. CDR3 nucleotides: TGTGCCAGCAGTTGGGGCAAGGGACAGTCCTATGGCTACACCTTC.

The chain carries TRBV5-4 and TRBJ1-2; TRBD1 might be the D (5 bases). The V end was cut by 6 bases, the J end by 7 bases, with 19 bases between. Looked up from germline, CDR1 is SGHNT and CDR2 is YYREEE (reference sequence). The CDR3 consists of 14 residues. The CDR3 region is CASIRAGGSSGYTF. For the CDR3, the DNA is TGTGCCAGCATCCGAGCCGGGGGGTCCTCTGGCTACACCTTC.

The rearrangement links TRBV19 to TRBJ2-6, with D perhaps assigned TRBD1 or TRBD2 (5 bases each). CDR3 length: 18 residues. The V gene lost 6 bases and the J gene lost 0 bases, with 18 bases spanning the gap. Germline lookup yields CDR1 LNHDA and CDR2 SQIVND (reference sequence). The CDR3 loop is CASRGVYNSPSGANVLTF. CDR3 sequence (DNA): TGTGCCAGTAGGGGGGTTTATAACAGCCCCTCTGGGGCCAACGTCCTGACTTTC.

Written as DNA, the CDR3 is TGTGCCAGCAGGCGGACGGCCAGTGAAAAACTGTTTTTT. Protein product: CASRRTASEKLFF. The chain uses TRBV6-5 and TRBJ1-4; D remains ambiguous. Deletions cut 6 bases from V and 7 bases from J, with 12 bases between. This CDR3 is built from 13 residues. The germline V gene encodes CDR1 MNHEY and CDR2 SVGAGI.

CDR3 nucleotide sequence: TGTGCCAGCAGTCGAAACAAGCCCATTGGGACTGAAGCTTTCTTT. The encoded protein is CASSRNKPIGTEAFF. The chain recombines TRBV25-1 with TRBJ1-1, with unresolved D. The CDR3 totals 15 residues. With 5 bases removed from V and 5 bases from J, the gap between germline ends came to 18 bases. Germline CDR1 reads MGHDK; CDR2 reads SYGVNS.

The chain uses TRBV29-1 and TRBJ2-7; the match to TRBD1 covers 10 bases. The CDR3 has 14 amino acids. Looked up from germline, CDR1 is SQVTM and CDR2 is ANQGSEA. V gave up 4 bases and J gave up 6 bases; unmatched junction bases: 9. The CDR3 is CSVGGPGQGLEQYF. Here the CDR3 DNA reads TGCAGCGTTGGGGGACCGGGACAGGGGCTCGAGCAGTACTTC.

The rearrangement uses TRBV25-1 and TRBJ1-2, with D maybe TRBD1 (5 bases). V lost 1 base, J lost 8 bases, and 17 bases lay in between. Germline CDR1 MGHDK, CDR2 SYGVNS. The CDR3 covers 15 residues. As DNA, the CDR3 is TGTGCCAGCAGTGAATTGGGGCCGGGCCGGCGGGGCTACACCTTC. This sequence encodes CASSELGPGRRGYTF.

This clone was found a few times. The V and J genes are TRBV28 and TRBJ2-7, with 8 nucleotides matching TRBD1. The CDR3 covers 16 residues. V dropped 6 bases and J dropped 5; count of bases not matched to a gene: 15. Germline values: CDR1 MDHEN, CDR2 SYDVKM. The CDR3 spells CASSSPGTGKSNEQYF. CDR3 nucleotides: TGTGCCAGCAGCTCCCCCGGGACAGGCAAGAGTAACGAGCAGTACTTC.

This clone appeared a few times. The CDR3 DNA is TGTGCCAGCAGCTTGACAGGGTCCAATGAGCAGTTCTTC. Translation: CASSLTGSNEQFF. The rearrangement links TRBV5-4 to TRBJ2-1; possibly TRBD1 for D (6 bases). V lost 1 base and J 6 bases, leaving 8 bases between the germline ends. CDR1 is SGHNT and CDR2 is YYREEE in the germline V gene (reference sequence). This CDR3 is built from 13 residues.

The gene calls are TRBV28 and TRBJ2-7; 11 nucleotides agree with TRBD1. The germline V gene encodes CDR1 MDHEN and CDR2 SYDVKM. Trimming removed 3 bases from V and 6 bases from J; junction bases left unmatched: 7. The CDR3 has 15 amino acids. The CDR3 is CASSFWTGGEPEQYF. DNA of the CDR3: TGTGCCAGCAGTTTCTGGACAGGGGGCGAACCCGAGCAGTACTTC.

The chain is built from TRBV6-4 and TRBJ1-3, with TRBD1 identical over 7 bases. The V gene's germline CDR1 is MRHNA and CDR2 SNTAGT. The trim removed 9 bases at V and 0 bases at J, leaving 8 bases unmatched. CDR3 size: 15 residues. CDR3 loop: CASLRQGGSGNTIYF. The CDR3, as DNA: TGTGCCAGTCTAAGACAGGGAGGCTCTGGAAACACCATATATTTT.

The chain links TRBV5-5 to TRBJ2-1; no clear D. The CDR3 contains 12 residues. The germline V and J ends were trimmed by 4 bases and 8 bases, with 10 bases remaining between them. CDR1 is SGHKS and CDR2 is YYEKEE in the germline V gene (reference sequence). The CDR3 here is CASSPTEYEQFF. The CDR3 DNA reads as TGTGCCAGCAGCCCGACCGAGTATGAGCAGTTCTTC.